The entry below describes one TCR beta chain. The entry originates in a study of shared clonotypes between healthy human individuals. Across the study: Each donor's CD4 naive and CD4 memory cells filled three plates apiece, CD8 naive two, and CD8 memory one.

V shed 2 bases and J shed 0 bases, with 17 bases lying between them. Germline-derived CDR1 and CDR2 are MRHNA and SNTAGT. CDR3 size: 17 residues. Some clones are missing from TCRdb's copy, which holds only in-frame ones; the method was immunoSEQ multiplex PCR. The sample has 2 million or so clones; about 95% are singletons. Naive CD8 cells lacked CD45RO and underwent positive selection for CCR7, leaving out terminally differentiated effector memory CD45RA+ cells. The genes are TRBV6-4 and TRBJ2-7, with TRBD1 as a possible D gene (7 bases). The TCR was taken from a man aged 18 to 29 in good health. Sequencing was carried out using naive CD8+ T cells sorted from blood. CDR3 loop: CASSDTRRGLSSYEQYF. The CDR3 coding sequence is TGTGCCAGCAGTGACACCAGGAGGGGGCTAAGCTCCTACGAGCAGTACTTC.